What follows is one TCR beta chain and its context. The data originate from a study of technical replicates of blood from a handful of donors. The CDR3 spans 15 residues. Between the trimmed V and J ends, which lost 5 bases and 0 bases, there was a span of 14 bases. From germline, CDR1 is MNHEY and CDR2 SVGAGI. This table comes from immunoSEQ multiplex PCR, and its TCRdb copy is limited to in-frame clones, with some not included. The sample comprises 70,000 to 80,000 clones, 80% to 95% of which are singletons, and under 0.55% rests with the top ten. The receptor comes from a human donor in good health. The V and J genes are TRBV6-5 and TRBJ2-7; maybe TRBD2 (5 bases). Input material: T cells isolated from PBMCs. The CDR3 here is CASSNLAASSYEQYF. The CDR3 bases are TGTGCCAGCAGTAATCTAGCAGCAAGCTCCTACGAGCAGTACTTC.